The subject of this entry is one T cell receptor beta chain. Libraries were prepared by immunoSEQ multiplex PCR; TCRdb keeps only in-frame clonotypes and omits some of them. The sample records approximately 90,000 clones, roughly 84% being singletons. This entry is derived from a study of OX40 agonist ivuxolimab in advanced cancers. V was trimmed by 2 bases and J by 4 bases, leaving 18 bases between them. The CDR3 covers 16 residues. Germline CDR1 reads GTSNPN; CDR2 reads SVGIG (reference sequence). The TCR sequence derives from an adult with an advanced solid tumor such as melanoma, head and neck, liver or kidney cancer. This chain joins TRBV30 and TRBJ1-3, with a tentative D call TRBD1 (5 bases). This material consisted of CD4+ or CD8+ T cells sorted from blood, taken in a trial of the OX40 agonist ivuxolimab. Written as DNA, the CDR3 is TGTGCCTGGAGTAACCGCGGGGGGACGCGAGGAAACACCATATATTTT. Protein sequence: CAWSNRGGTRGNTIYF.